This T cell receptor beta chain was sequenced in a study of T-cell memory formation after mild COVID-19. On the study more broadly: Across donors, TCR clusters were largely donor specific.

Germline CDR1 is SEHNR and CDR2 is FQNEAQ (reference sequence). The CDR3 is 15 residues long. Trimming took 4 bases from V and 6 from J; bases not matched to a gene: 11. This clonotype was counted between two and nine times. TCRdb used MiXCR to reprocess the 5' RACE reads, holding one entry per CDR3 protein. The data hold about 400,000 distinct CDR3 sequences, with under 25% observed a single time. The source is an adult woman who had mild COVID-19 (a few samples of this study predate the infection). Cell type and time point are not known. What was sequenced was PBMCs or a T cell subset sorted from them (not recorded which). The rearrangement uses TRBV7-9 and TRBJ1-2, with TRBD1 identical over 7 bases. CDR3 sequence (DNA): TGTGCCAGCAGCTCCCGCCCGGCAGGGACAGATGGCTACACCTTC. Amino acids: CASSSRPAGTDGYTF.